This record looks at one T cell receptor (beta chain) sequence and its context. What it binds is unknown. Each donor had 9 to 10 milliliters of peripheral blood drawn. This specimen belongs to a study of blood T cells in healthy people across ages. Study at large: Template-switching capture recovered about one barcoded beta molecule per two T cells. Study outcomes and limitations: Both higher diversity and more naive CD4+ cells marked long-lived donors when set against aged donors. Unsorted PBMC material precluded a definitive naive versus antigen-experienced comparison.

In germline, CDR1 is SGHTA, CDR2 FQGNSA. Trimming removed 1 base at V and 2 bases at J, with 14 bases between. CDR3 length: 16 residues. Alongside a J-beta primer mix, a sample-barcoded 5' primer served in a second PCR lasting roughly 6 to 11 cycles. TCRdb passed the 5' RACE reads through MiXCR, listing each CDR3 protein once. This table holds about 1.7 million distinct CDR3 sequences, 28% found once. The chain couples TRBV7-2 to TRBJ1-2; D is unclear. The TCR comes from a woman aged 30 to 39 in good health. Sequencing was performed on blood. CDR3 DNA: TGTGCCAGCAGCTTAGACGGACCCATAATCAACTATGGCTACACCTTC. This sequence encodes CASSLDGPIINYGYTF.